This TCR beta chain was recovered during a study of CD8 T cells in ankylosing spondylitis. Via MiXCR, TCRdb re-called the 5' RACE reads, giving one row per CDR3 protein. Of 350,000 to 450,000 distinct CDR3 sequences in the sample, approximately 22% were seen once. Looked up from germline, CDR1 is MNHEY and CDR2 is SVGAGI. This CDR3 has 12 residues. V shed 2 bases and J shed 5 bases, with 7 bases lying between them. Only a few counts were recorded for this clonotype. The clonotype comes from a male donor with ankylosing spondylitis or in good health (not recorded which). The chain links TRBV6-5 to TRBJ2-7; D is ambiguous. Sequences were obtained from blood, either unsorted or a sorted T cell fraction (not recorded which). CDR3 region: CASSYAGDEQYF. In DNA form, the CDR3 reads TGTGCCAGCAGTTACGCCGGAGACGAGCAGTACTTC.